This T cell receptor beta chain was sequenced for a study of cytomegalovirus exposure and HLA in healthy donors. As for the study in general: Earlier work reported 117 million unique TCR beta sequences from about 200 million T cells.

Trimming cost V 3 bases and J 9 bases; bases outside gene matches: 9. Germline CDR1 is LNHNV and CDR2 is YYDKDF (reference sequence). The CDR3 has 16 amino acids. Study findings and constraints: Most TCR beta V segments were productive about 90% or about 30% of the time in an earlier analysis. Relative to the approximately 700-donor mean, N-insertions were reportedly fewer in an Asian-associated ancestry cluster in a later analysis.

PCR employed 60 Vbeta and 13 Jbeta primers. Some clones are missing from TCRdb's copy, which holds only in-frame ones; the method was immunoSEQ multiplex PCR. In the table there are 150,000 or so clones, 64% of which are singletons. On this clone: Its antigen is unknown.

Sample: PBMCs. This chain connects TRBV15 to TRBJ1-6; 9 bases map to TRBD1. The sequence derives from a woman in her thirties in good health and CMV-seropositive. The CDR3 protein is CATSRGIQGAGSPLHF. In DNA form, the CDR3 reads TGTGCCACCAGCAGGGGAATACAGGGGGCGGGTTCACCCCTCCACTTT.